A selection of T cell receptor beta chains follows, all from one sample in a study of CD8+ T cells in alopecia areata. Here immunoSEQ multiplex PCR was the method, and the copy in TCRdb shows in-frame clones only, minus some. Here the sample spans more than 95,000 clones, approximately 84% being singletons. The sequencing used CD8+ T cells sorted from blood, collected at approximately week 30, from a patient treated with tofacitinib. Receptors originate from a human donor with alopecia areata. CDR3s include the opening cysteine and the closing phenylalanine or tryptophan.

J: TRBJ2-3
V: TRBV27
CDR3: CASSRPISTDTQYF

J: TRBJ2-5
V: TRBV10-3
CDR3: CAISLTPYQETQYF

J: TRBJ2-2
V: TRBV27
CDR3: CASSEGLAGTGELFF

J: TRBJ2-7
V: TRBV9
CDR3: CASSVDGDEQYF

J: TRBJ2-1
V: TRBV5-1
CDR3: CASSFGTGGSYNEQFF

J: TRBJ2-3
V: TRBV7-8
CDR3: CASSLEAGATDTQYF

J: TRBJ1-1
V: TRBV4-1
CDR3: CASSQARGNTEAFF

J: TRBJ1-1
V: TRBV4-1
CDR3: CASSQGQGVGTEAFF

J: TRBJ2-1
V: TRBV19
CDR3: CASSAELDANEQFF

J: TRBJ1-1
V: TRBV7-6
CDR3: CASSLGLGQGAHTEAFF

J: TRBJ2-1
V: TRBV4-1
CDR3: CASREKTGTYNEQFF

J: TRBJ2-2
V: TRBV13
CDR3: CASSLGQGNTGELFF

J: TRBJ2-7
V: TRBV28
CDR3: CASSLSGAKWGYEQYF

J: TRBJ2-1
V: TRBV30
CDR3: CACQREGLEQFF

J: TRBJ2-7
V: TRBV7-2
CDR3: CASSLGSPEQYF

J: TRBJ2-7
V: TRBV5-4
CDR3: CASSFYGQGDNEQYF

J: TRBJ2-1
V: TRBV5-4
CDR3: CASSPAGGNEQFF

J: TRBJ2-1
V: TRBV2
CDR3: CASSERAGGLDEQFF

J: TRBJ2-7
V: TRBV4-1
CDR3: CASSQDRGLEQYF

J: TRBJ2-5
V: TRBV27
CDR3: CASSLGPGGETQYF

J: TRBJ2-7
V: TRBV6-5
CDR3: CASSAVDIAYEQYF

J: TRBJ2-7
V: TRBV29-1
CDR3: CSVEDSVGPNSYEQYF

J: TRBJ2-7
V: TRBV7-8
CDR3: CASSLVSRMGDYEQYF

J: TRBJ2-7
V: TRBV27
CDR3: CASSSGYEQYF

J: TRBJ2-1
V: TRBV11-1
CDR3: CASSLETGGLDEQFF

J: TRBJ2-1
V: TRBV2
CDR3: CASRGQGPPNEQFF

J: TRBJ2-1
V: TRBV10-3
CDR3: CAISDAGLAGQNEQFF

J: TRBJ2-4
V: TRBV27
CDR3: CASSPRLGGPLKNIQYF

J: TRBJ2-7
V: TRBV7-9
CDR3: CASTSVGEQYF

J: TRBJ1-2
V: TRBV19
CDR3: CASIHNYGYTF

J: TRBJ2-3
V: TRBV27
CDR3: CASSPSLGGGPLTDTQYF

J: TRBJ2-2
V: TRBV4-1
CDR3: CASSQIWPGGELFF

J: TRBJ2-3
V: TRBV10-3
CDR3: CAISVPPYGRHTDTQYF

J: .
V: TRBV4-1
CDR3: CASSQDPTLLDEQYF

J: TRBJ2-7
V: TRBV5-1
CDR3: CASSPGLAGTYEQYF

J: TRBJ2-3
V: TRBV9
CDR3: CASSEHPDGTDTQYF

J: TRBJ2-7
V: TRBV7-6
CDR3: CASSPGTEEQYF

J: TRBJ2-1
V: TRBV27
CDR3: CASSSAEISYNEQFF

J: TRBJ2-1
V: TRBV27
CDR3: CASSFEISSYNEQFF